This T cell receptor (beta chain) is drawn from a study of shared clonotypes between healthy human individuals. Findings and caveats of the study: The donor pool, a small one, limited the genetic and exposure-history diversity represented. Around 5% was the fraction of naive CD4 clonotypes found shared across several donors.

Samples underwent the assay at deep level. Clones were sequenced by immunoSEQ multiplex PCR, and TCRdb holds only the in-frame ones, with some missing. The table shows approximately 2,200,000 clones, with more than 85% occurring only once. CD45RO negativity and positive selection for CCR7 defined naive CD8 cells, a population that excluded terminally differentiated effector memory CD45RA+ cells. V lost 3 bases and J lost 8; bases outside the gene matches: 7. The CDR3 covers 14 residues. Germline CDR1 is LNHDA and CDR2 is SQIVND (reference sequence). This clone has just a few counts. The antigen is unknown.

Sequenced input: naive CD8+ T cells from PBMCs. This TCR derives from a man younger than 35 in good health. Some clones in this sample may be carry-over from other donors' samples. The V call is TRBV19, the J call TRBJ1-1; TRBD1 matches at 9 bases. In DNA form, the CDR3 reads TGTGCCAGTAGTATGGGGACAGGGATAAAAGAAGCTTTCTTT. Amino acids: CASSMGTGIKEAFF.